This TCR beta chain emerged from a study of CD8 T cells in Susac syndrome (dated by TCRdb to 2018 to 2020). In the study overall: Repertoire sequencing was used to test whether CD8+ T cell activation and differentiation in Susac syndrome was antigen driven. Overall study results and their limits: The study acknowledged that relatively few individuals were included in the TCR sequencing and HLA analysis.

Deletion took 2 bases off V and 2 bases off J, with a span of 12 bases between the germline ends. The CDR3, cysteine through phenylalanine, is 15 amino acids long. The entry retains the CDR3 DNA only, 45 bases that are in frame from base 1. The germline V gene specifies LGHNT as CDR1 and FRNRAP as CDR2. RNA was extracted using the RNeasy kit, and roughly 0.5 to 1 ug of the RNA was reverse transcribed with random hexamers. TCR beta CDR3 regions were amplified with the immunoSEQ multiplex PCR assay covering 54 Vbeta and 13 Jbeta segments. To correct PCR amplification bias, a synthetic template baseline was used for both primer optimization and computational correction. As for the original processing: Reads were assigned to V, D and J genes according to IMGT and analyzed in immunoSEQ Analyzer, with only productive sequences retained. Clonality was calculated as one minus the Shannon entropy normalized by log2 of the number of productive unique sequences. For each patient and control, public and private clones were evaluated within the 100 most prevalent clones. Clones were defined as Susac-specific if absent from the healthy and MS cohorts, from some 1,000 published viral clones and from other ImmuneACCESS disease sequences. TCRdb reran the public reads through fastp at Q25 and MiXCR, keeping productive beta chains. Under each unique CDR3 protein, matching rows form one entry showing the most common genes and DNA. It is TCRdb's table, rather than the study itself, that gives the V and J calls and clone size. In all, the sample holds 130,000 or so distinct CDR3 sequences, and 90% to 95% of those were seen once. The ten top clones hold just over 0.095% of the sample.

Peripheral blood CD8+ and CD4+ T cells from healthy donors, Susac syndrome patients and multiple sclerosis patients were profiled by high-throughput TCR beta sequencing. Healthy donors were age- and sex-matched controls. Bulk CD8+ and CD4+ T cells were purified by magnetic negative isolation, while CD8+ TEMRA cells were enriched using FACS. Blood was collected in EDTA tubes and processed within 24 hours, with PBMCs isolated through density gradient centrifugation. PBMCs destined for TCR sequencing were cryopreserved in liquid nitrogen and later thawed in a 37 °C water bath. The sorted or isolated CD4+, CD8+ and CD8+ TEMRA cells reached a purity of at least 90%. About this clonotype: Its antigen target is currently unknown. Base-call qualities are not available, and no considerably larger clone is one nucleotide away.

The V and J genes are TRBV12-5 and TRBJ2-5; the D region possibly corresponds to TRBD1 (5 bases align). The sequence derives from a human donor in good health. The sample was CD4+ T cells from PBMCs. The DNA reads as follows: TGTGCTAGTGGTTTGATGGCAGGGTTTCAAGAGACCCAGTACTTC. Its translation reads: CASGLMAGFQETQYF.